A single sample is the source of the 27 T cell receptor beta chains below, sequenced in a study of T cell repertoires in cytomegalovirus infection. TCRdb re-called the reads with MiXCR, one entry per CDR3 protein. Here the sample spans approximately 250,000 distinct CDR3 sequences, 5% to 8.5% being singletons. Sequencing was done on a sample of PBMCs. The receptors come from a human donor in good health (CMV status not recorded). Some clones in this sample may be carry-over from other donors' samples.

There are many counts of this clonotype. The chain employs TRBV29-1 and TRBJ2-5, with D uncertain. V lost 4 bases to trimming and J lost 5 bases, with 11 bases between them. This CDR3 contains 12 residues. In germline, CDR1 is SQVTM, CDR2 ANQGSEA. CDR3 loop: CSVVTKYETQYF. The CDR3 DNA is TGCAGCGTTGTTACGAAGTATGAGACCCAGTACTTC.

This clonotype was detected ten times or more. V is TRBV7-2 and J is TRBJ1-4; maybe TRBD1 (5 bases). V gave up 0 bases and J gave up 7 bases, with 12 bases separating them. Germline V CDR1 and CDR2: SGHTA, FQGNSA. The CDR3 consists of 15 residues. CDR3 sequence (DNA): TGTGCCAGCAGCTTAGCAGGGGTTGGAAGTGAAAAACTGTTTTTT. Translated, it gives CASSLAGVGSEKLFF.

The chain employs TRBV29-1 and TRBJ2-2; D call uncertain. The V gene lost 7 bases and the J gene lost 3 bases, with 15 bases spanning the gap. The CDR3 has 14 amino acids. Germline V gene sequence: CDR1 SQVTM, CDR2 ANQGSEA. The CDR3, as DNA: TGCAGCGCCTCCTCACGGGTAGACACCGGGGAGCTGTTTTTT. Translating gives CSASSRVDTGELFF.

This clonotype occurred many times. The chain is built from TRBV19 and TRBJ1-3, with D hard to call. The germline gives CDR1 LNHDA, CDR2 SQIVND (reference sequence). This CDR3 region has 15 residues. V dropped 6 bases and J dropped 0 bases, with 12 bases sitting between them. DNA for the CDR3: TGTGCCAGTAGCGATGGACCGAGCTCTGGAAACACCATATATTTT. Translated: CASSDGPSSGNTIYF.

This clonotype was seen ten or more times. This chain connects TRBV7-2 to TRBJ1-6, with 8 bases identical to TRBD1. This CDR3 has 17 residues. Germline V gene lookup returns CDR1 SGHTA and CDR2 FQGNSA. V shed 2 bases and J 5 bases; nucleotides not matched to a gene: 8. CDR3: CASSLPRTGHHNSPLHF. The CDR3 region has the DNA TGTGCCAGCAGCTTACCCAGGACAGGGCACCATAATTCACCCCTCCACTTT.

This clonotype was observed many times. The rearrangement links TRBV7-2 to TRBJ2-5; no clear D gene. Trimming pared 2 bases from V and 5 bases from J, leaving 6 bases between. This CDR3 region has 12 residues. Germline-derived CDR1 and CDR2 are SGHTA and FQGNSA. The CDR3 DNA reads TGTGCCAGCAGCTTATTCGGCGAGACCCAGTACTTC. As protein: CASSLFGETQYF.

The CDR3 is CASGELLGGSPLHF. In DNA, the CDR3 is TGTGCCAGCGGGGAACTTCTCGGCGGTTCACCCCTCCACTTT. J is TRBJ1-6 and V is TRBV6-2 or TRBV6-3; no clear D gene. The CDR3 covers 14 residues. V was pared by 8 bases and J by 9 bases, with 17 bases between. Germline V lookup: CDR1 MNHEY, CDR2 SVGEGT.

This clonotype was picked up many times. The chain links TRBV20-1 to TRBJ2-1, with 7 nucleotides matching TRBD2. The germline gives CDR1 DFQATT, CDR2 SNEGSKA (reference sequence). The CDR3 has 13 amino acids. The trim removed 6 bases at V and 3 bases at J, leaving 5 bases unmatched. The DNA of the CDR3 is TGCAGTGCATTTGGGGGGGGCTACAATGAGCAGTTCTTC. This encodes CSAFGGGYNEQFF.

This clonotype has at least ten counts. The chain couples TRBV14 to TRBJ2-3; tentatively, D is TRBD2 (5 bases). The ends were cut back, 2 bases at V and 3 bases at J, with 9 bases in the middle. CDR1 is SGHDN and CDR2 is FVKESK in the germline V gene. This CDR3 is built from 14 residues. CDR3 in amino acids: CASSQIGVTDTQYF. CDR3 sequence (DNA): TGTGCCAGCAGCCAAATCGGGGTAACAGATACGCAGTATTTT.

This clonotype was observed many times. This chain joins TRBV7-2 and TRBJ1-2, with 7 bases lining up with TRBD1. The CDR3 is 15 residues long. V gave up 1 base and J gave up 4 bases; unmatched junction bases: 6. CDR1 and CDR2 from the germline V gene are SGHTA and FQGNSA. This chain's CDR3 is CASSLEAGQTYGYTF. CDR3 in DNA: TGTGCCAGCAGCTTAGAAGCGGGACAGACCTATGGCTACACCTTC.

This clonotype was seen a few times. This chain connects TRBV28 to TRBJ2-7; D is uncertain. Germline V lookup: CDR1 MDHEN, CDR2 SYDVKM. V dropped 3 bases and J dropped 7 bases, with 19 bases sitting between them. The CDR3 sequence is 15 residues long. In DNA form, the CDR3 reads TGTGCCAGCAGTTTCCCCGGCGGACCCTCGGTAGAGCAGTACTTC. Its translation is CASSFPGGPSVEQYF.

This clonotype was recorded at least ten times. The rearrangement joins TRBV7-2 to TRBJ2-3, with 11 bases aligning to TRBD2. This CDR3 region has 14 residues. Per germline, CDR1 SGHTA and CDR2 FQGNSA. Germline trimming cut 5 bases from V and 10 bases from J; bases unmatched to any gene: 8. CDR3 region: CASSEISGGAPQYF. Here the CDR3 DNA reads TGTGCCAGCAGCGAAATTAGCGGGGGGGCCCCGCAGTATTTT.

This clonotype was seen a handful of times. The V gene is TRBV29-1, the J gene TRBJ2-7, with TRBD2 identical over 12 bases. This CDR3 spans 15 amino acids. Germline-derived CDR1 and CDR2 are SQVTM and ANQGSEA. Trimming took 5 bases from V and 6 from J; bases not matched to a gene: 11. In nucleotides, the CDR3 is TGCAGCGTTCTCGGACTAGCGGGATCACTTGGCGAGCAGTACTTC. This codes for CSVLGLAGSLGEQYF.

V and J are TRBV29-1 and TRBJ2-7; TRBD1 might be the D (5 bases). V was trimmed by 4 bases and J by 1 base, leaving 11 bases between them. This CDR3 spans 13 amino acids. Germline V gene lookup returns CDR1 SQVTM and CDR2 ANQGSEA. DNA of the CDR3: TGCAGCGTTGCGGAAGACAGTTCCTACGAGCAGTACTTC. Amino acids: CSVAEDSSYEQYF.

The table lists this clonotype with many counts. The V call is TRBV9, the J call TRBJ2-1; D is undetermined. Trimming cost V 7 bases and J 10 bases, with 9 bases left between them. The CDR3 is 10 residues long. Germline V gives CDR1 SGDLS, CDR2 YYNGEE. CDR3 sequence reads: CASGLSEQFF. The CDR3 nucleotides read TGTGCCAGCGGCCTTTCGGAGCAGTTCTTC.

This clonotype was seen at least ten times. V is TRBV7-2 and J is TRBJ1-6, with a tentative D call TRBD1 (6 bases). Germline V CDR1 and CDR2: SGHTA, FQGNSA. The CDR3 has 18 residues. Trimming left V 6 bases short and J 5 bases short, with 23 bases between. The CDR3 region is CASRKGTSTWGNNSPLHF. The CDR3 nucleotides read TGTGCCAGCAGAAAGGGGACATCCACCTGGGGAAATAATTCACCCCTCCACTTT.

This clonotype was counted many times. V and J are TRBV20-1 and TRBJ1-1; possible D gene TRBD1, 5 bases. Trimming pared 7 bases from V and 2 bases from J, leaving 17 bases between. Germline V gene lookup returns CDR1 DFQATT and CDR2 SNEGSKA (reference sequence). The CDR3 is made up of 14 amino acids. DNA of the CDR3: TGCAGTGTCCCGGGCCCGGGGGTAAACACTGAAGCTTTCTTT. This encodes CSVPGPGVNTEAFF.

This clonotype has ten or more counts. V and J are TRBV12-3 or TRBV12-4 and TRBJ1-1, with 9 bases lining up with TRBD1. The V segment lost 3 bases and the J segment 5 bases; nucleotides outside the gene matches: 4. CDR3 length: 14 residues. CDR3 in DNA: TGTGCCAGCAGTTTGGGACAGGGTTGGACTGAAGCTTTCTTT. It specifies CASSLGQGWTEAFF.

This clonotype was seen many times. This chain links TRBV7-2 with TRBJ2-7; D is undetermined. CDR1 and CDR2 (germline): SGHTA, FQGNSA. Trimming pared 2 bases from V and 0 bases from J, leaving 5 bases between. CDR3 length equals 13 residues. The CDR3 protein is CASSLTSSYEQYF. As DNA, the CDR3 is TGTGCCAGCAGCTTAACGAGCTCCTACGAGCAGTACTTC.

Many counts were recorded for this clonotype. The V call is TRBV20-1, the J call TRBJ2-3; 7 bases match TRBD2. Germline trimming cut 6 bases from V and 4 bases from J; bases unmatched to any gene: 10. The CDR3 is 14 residues long. Germline values: CDR1 DFQATT, CDR2 SNEGSKA (reference sequence). CDR3 residues: CSALSPGGSDTQYF. CDR3 DNA: TGCAGTGCGCTCAGTCCGGGGGGATCAGATACGCAGTATTTT.

Ten or more counts support this clonotype. The V and J genes are TRBV7-3 and TRBJ1-4; D is unresolved. The CDR3 contains 16 residues. V was shortened by 2 bases and J by 3 bases, with 13 bases between the two germline ends. The germline V gene encodes CDR1 SGHTA and CDR2 FQGTGA. The CDR3 DNA reads TGTGCCAGCAGCTTACCCGGGCCTGTGGCTAATGAAAAACTGTTTTTT. This gives the protein CASSLPGPVANEKLFF. The full variable domain, completed using reference TRBV7-3 and TRBJ1-4, is GAGVSQTPSNKVTEKGKYVELRCDPISGHTALYWYRQSLGQGPEFLIYFQGTGAADDSGLPNDRFFAVRPEGSVSTLKIQRTERGDSAVYLCASSLPGPVANEKLFFGSGTQLSVL.

This clonotype was observed at least ten times. V and J are TRBV7-2 and TRBJ2-4; D possibly corresponds to TRBD1 (6 bases). Germline V gene data show CDR1 as SGHTA and CDR2 as FQGNSA. The CDR3 spans 13 residues. The V end lost 0 bases, the J end lost 11 bases, and 11 bases lay between the germline ends. The CDR3: CASSLAGGGLQYF. The CDR3 DNA is TGTGCCAGCAGCTTAGCTGGGGGCGGTCTTCAGTACTTC.

The V gene is TRBV20-1, the J gene TRBJ2-3; D not certain. The CDR3 sequence is 15 residues long. V lost 0 bases, J lost 2 bases, and 12 bases lay in between. In germline, CDR1 is DFQATT, CDR2 SNEGSKA (reference sequence). In nucleotides, the CDR3 is TGCAGTGCTAGAGATCCCAGCAGGTCCACAGATACGCAGTATTTT. Its protein is CSARDPSRSTDTQYF.

This clonotype was seen at least ten times. V is TRBV4-3 and J is TRBJ2-1; 7 bases align to TRBD2. Germline CDR1 reads LGHNA; CDR2 reads YSLEER. This CDR3 has 16 amino acids. V gave up 0 bases and J gave up 1 base; unmatched junction bases: 3. The CDR3 coding sequence is TGCGCCAGCAGCCAAGAGGGGGGGGGATCCTACAATGAGCAGTTCTTC. Amino acid sequence: CASSQEGGGSYNEQFF.

This clonotype was seen at least ten times. This rearrangement joins TRBV20-1 to TRBJ1-1, with D perhaps matching TRBD1 (5 bases). The length of the CDR3 is 17 residues. Germline V gene sequence: CDR1 DFQATT, CDR2 SNEGSKA (reference sequence). V was clipped by 0 bases and J by 1 base, with 18 bases between them. The CDR3 region has the DNA TGCAGTGCTAGAGATGGGGGTTGGCAGGGCTCGAACACTGAAGCTTTCTTT. The encoded protein is CSARDGGWQGSNTEAFF.

This clonotype appeared many times. The chain joins TRBV7-2 to TRBJ1-1; D is unclear. Germline V gene sequence: CDR1 SGHTA, CDR2 FQGNSA. This CDR3 comprises 11 residues. Trimming removed 4 bases from V and 11 bases from J, with 11 bases in between. CDR3 sequence (DNA): TGTGCCAGCAGCTCGGGCCTGGAGGCTTTCTTT. This encodes CASSSGLEAFF.

This clonotype was recorded at least ten times. V usage is TRBV6-2 or TRBV6-3 and J usage is TRBJ1-5; D is unresolved. V gave up 7 bases and J gave up 1 base, with 11 bases separating them. Germline V CDR1 and CDR2: MNHEY, SVGEGT. This CDR3 is 14 amino acids long. The CDR3: CASTSPVSNQPQHF. The CDR3 region has the DNA TGTGCCAGCACCTCCCCGGTGAGCAATCAGCCCCAGCATTTT.